This TCR beta chain stems from a study of OX40 agonist ivuxolimab in advanced cancers. Profiled with immunoSEQ multiplex PCR; TCRdb holds only in-frame clones, not every one. The table includes about 73,000 clones, roughly 90% detected once. The CDR3 sequence is 15 residues long. Per the germline V gene, CDR1 is MNHEY and CDR2 is SMNVEV (reference sequence). The germline V and J ends were trimmed by 6 bases and 0 bases, with 12 bases remaining between them. This clonotype was sampled from an adult with an advanced solid tumor such as melanoma, head and neck, liver or kidney cancer. This rearrangement joins TRBV27 to TRBJ2-1; the D call may be TRBD1 or TRBD2 (5 bases each). Sample: CD4+ or CD8+ T cells sorted from blood, taken in a trial of the OX40 agonist ivuxolimab. CDR3 amino acids: CASRGTYSSYNEQFF. For the CDR3, the DNA is TGTGCCAGCAGAGGGACGTATAGCTCCTACAATGAGCAGTTCTTC.